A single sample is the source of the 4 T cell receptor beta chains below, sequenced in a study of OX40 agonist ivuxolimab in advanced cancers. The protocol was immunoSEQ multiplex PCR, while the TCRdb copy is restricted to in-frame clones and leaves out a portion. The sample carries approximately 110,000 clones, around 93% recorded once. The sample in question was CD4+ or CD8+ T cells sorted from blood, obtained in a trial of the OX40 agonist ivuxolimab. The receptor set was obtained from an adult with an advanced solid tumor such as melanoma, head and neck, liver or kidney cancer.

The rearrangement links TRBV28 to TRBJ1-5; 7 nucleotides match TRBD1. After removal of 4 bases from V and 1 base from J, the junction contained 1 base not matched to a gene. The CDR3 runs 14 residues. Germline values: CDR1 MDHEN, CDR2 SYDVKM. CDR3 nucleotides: TGTGCCAGCAGTTCGGGACAGAGCAATCAGCCCCAGCATTTT. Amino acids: CASSSGQSNQPQHF.

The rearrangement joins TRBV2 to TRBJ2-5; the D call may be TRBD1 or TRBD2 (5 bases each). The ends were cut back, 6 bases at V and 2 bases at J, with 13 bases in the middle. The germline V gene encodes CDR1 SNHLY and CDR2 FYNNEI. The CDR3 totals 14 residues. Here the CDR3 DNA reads TGTGCCAGCAGCTCAGGGTGGGGGCAAGAGACCCAGTACTTC. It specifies CASSSGWGQETQYF.

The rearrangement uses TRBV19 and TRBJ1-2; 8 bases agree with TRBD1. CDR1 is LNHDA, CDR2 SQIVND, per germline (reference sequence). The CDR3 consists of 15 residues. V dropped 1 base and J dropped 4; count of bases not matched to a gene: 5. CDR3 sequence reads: CASSIAGQGFYGYTF. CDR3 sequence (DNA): TGTGCCAGTAGTATAGCCGGACAGGGATTCTATGGCTACACCTTC. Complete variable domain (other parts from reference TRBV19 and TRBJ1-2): DGGITQSPKYLFRKEGQNVTLSCEQNLNHDAMYWYRQDPGQGLRLIYYSQIVNDFQKGDIAEGYSVSREKKESFPLTVTSAQKNPTAFYLCASSIAGQGFYGYTFGSGTRLTVV.

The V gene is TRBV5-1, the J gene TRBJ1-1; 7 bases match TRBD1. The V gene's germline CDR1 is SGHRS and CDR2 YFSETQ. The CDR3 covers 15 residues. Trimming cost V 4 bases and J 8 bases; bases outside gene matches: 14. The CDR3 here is CASSRGGGQAPEAFF. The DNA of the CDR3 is TGCGCCAGCAGCCGGGGGGGTGGACAGGCCCCCGAAGCTTTCTTT.